This T cell receptor beta chain was identified during a study of regulatory T cells in long-lasting Graves disease (dated by TCRdb to the early 2020s). With regard to the full study: To count as having persistent Graves' disease, a patient had to have received antithyroid drug treatment for over 5 years with TSH receptor autoantibodies remaining persistently positive. Persistent Graves' disease patients were compared with newly diagnosed Graves' disease patients by peripheral blood TCR sequencing and RNA sequencing. The study was registered as a clinical trial and conducted in China. A total of about 33 samples underwent TCR sequencing, from some 13 patients with persistent Graves' disease and approximately 20 patients with newly diagnosed Graves' disease. Persistent Graves' disease patients in the clinical cohort had taken antithyroid drugs for roughly ten years on average. General findings and caveats noted by the study authors: The small sample size was acknowledged by the authors as a limitation that may reduce accuracy. Persistent Graves' disease patients showed lower TCR Shannon entropy and fewer highly expanded clones than newly diagnosed patients, suggesting clonal expansion. Because the primary lesion, thyroid tissue, could not be accessed, the study looked at peripheral blood alone. Persistent disease showed preferential use of TRBV28, TRBJ1-2 and TRBJ2-5, whereas newly diagnosed disease favored TRBV20-1 and TRBJ2-1. Sequencing and analysis were limited to the TCR beta chain. More public clonotypes were shared among persistent patients (under 3,000) than among newly diagnosed patients (roughly 1,000).

The receptor library was made with multiplex PCR. The listed sequencing device is Illumina HiSeq 4000. To build TCR beta libraries, CDR3 regions were amplified by Arm-PCR using iRepertoire HTBI primers. Before sequencing, the PCR products underwent gel purification. In the authors' own workflow: Gene usage analysis of CDR3 amino acid clonotypes relied on the 60 or so TRBV and about 15 TRBJ segments identified across samples. COPE and FqMerger were used to merge the filtered high-quality paired reads into contigs. BLAST was used to align contigs to IMGT TRBV, TRBD and TRBJ reference genes, with CDR3 defined following IMGT. Clonotypes above 0.1% frequency were classified as highly expanded clones. Shannon entropy served as the measure of repertoire diversity, while the Gini coefficient captured V-J evenness. A clonotype found in more than one individual was treated as public. The raw public data were reprocessed by TCRdb itself: fastp quality trimming at Q25, MiXCR clonotype calling, in-frame beta chains only. One record per CDR3 amino acid sequence lists the most common genes and DNA. The V and J calls were not made by the authors but by TCRdb's processing. The table for this sample lists hundreds of thousands of distinct CDR3 sequences; less than 25% of them were counted only once. The ten biggest clones cover over 7.5% of the sample.

Reading the label with the study, this specimen's time point is: persistent/refractory GD, antithyroid drugs over 5 years with positive TRAb. RNA was extracted from PBMCs in TRIzol for both TCR sequencing and RNA sequencing. The diagnosis of Graves' disease was made according to American Thyroid Association guidelines. Recruitment of patients was carried out at an endocrinology department in Xi'an, China. From each patient, 7.5 to 10 milliliters of peripheral blood was collected into an EDTA anticoagulant tube. Ficoll Paque Plus density gradient separation was used to isolate PBMCs, and no further T cell sorting was done. RNA quality was checked with an Agilent 2100 Bioanalyzer and agarose gel, and concentration with a NanoDrop 2000. This clonotype was picked up a small number of times. It lacks a known antigen. Per-base quality was not reported, and no clone a single base away is much larger than it.

The CDR3 has 15 amino acids, counting the end cysteine and phenylalanine. Kept here is only the CDR3 DNA, which spans 45 bases and is read in frame from base 1. As encoded in the germline V gene (reference sequence), CDR1 is LNHDA while CDR2 is SQIVND. Trimming takes 5 bases from V and 7 bases from J, and the germline ends sit 18 bases apart. This material consisted of peripheral blood mononuclear cells (PBMCs), taken when the disease was refractory, from a patient treated with antithyroid drugs. Recombination joined TRBV19 with TRBJ1-5; perhaps TRBD1 is the D gene, with 6 bases matching. The TCR was taken from a female donor with Graves disease. CDR3 region: CASSVRGAEGQPQHF. The base sequence is TGTGCCAGTAGTGTCCGGGGGGCTGAAGGGCAGCCCCAGCATTTT.